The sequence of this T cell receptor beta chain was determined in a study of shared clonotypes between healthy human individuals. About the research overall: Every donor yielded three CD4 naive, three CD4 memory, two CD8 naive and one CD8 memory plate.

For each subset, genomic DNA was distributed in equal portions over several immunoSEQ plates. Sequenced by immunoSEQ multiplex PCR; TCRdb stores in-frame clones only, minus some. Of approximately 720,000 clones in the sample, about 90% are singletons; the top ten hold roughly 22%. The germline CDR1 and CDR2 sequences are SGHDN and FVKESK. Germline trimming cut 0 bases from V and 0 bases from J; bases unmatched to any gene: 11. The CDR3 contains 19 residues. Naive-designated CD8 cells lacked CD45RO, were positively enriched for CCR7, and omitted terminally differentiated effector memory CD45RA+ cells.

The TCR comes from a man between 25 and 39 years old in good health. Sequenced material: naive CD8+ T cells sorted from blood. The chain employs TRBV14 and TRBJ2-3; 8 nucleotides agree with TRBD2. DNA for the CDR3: TGTGCCAGCAGCCAAGAGCTCGGGAGGGCCCTCGTCAGCACAGATACGCAGTATTTT. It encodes CASSQELGRALVSTDTQYF.